The sample holds a few counts of the clone carrying this TCR beta chain. Its antigen is as yet unknown. This specimen comes from a study of spatial heterogeneity in lung cancer. Turning to the study itself: In raw reads, more than 8.5 appearances on average were recorded for each unique TCR and UMI combination.

Each CDR3 protein is one row after TCRdb ran MiXCR on the 5' RACE reads. Of about 9,300 distinct CDR3 sequences in the sample, roughly 54% were seen once. V lost 6 bases and J lost 0, with 15 bases in between. CDR3 length: 16 amino acids. Germline lookup yields CDR1 LGHDT and CDR2 YNNKEL (reference sequence). Overall study findings and caveats: Tumoral mutation counts were tracked by counts of expanded intratumoral alpha and beta TCRs.

Time point in this sample: sample taken at primary tumor resection. Material for sequencing was whole RNA from tumor, nontumor lung or frozen PBMC, left unsorted. This sequence joins TRBV3-1 and TRBJ2-1; D is uncertain. The source was lung tumor tissue, collected at surgery. The origin of this receptor is a female donor with early-stage non-small cell lung cancer. As DNA, the CDR3 is TGTGCCAGCAGTGGCTATAGGTCTCGCTCCTACAATGAGCAGTTCTTC. This translates into CASSGYRSRSYNEQFF.